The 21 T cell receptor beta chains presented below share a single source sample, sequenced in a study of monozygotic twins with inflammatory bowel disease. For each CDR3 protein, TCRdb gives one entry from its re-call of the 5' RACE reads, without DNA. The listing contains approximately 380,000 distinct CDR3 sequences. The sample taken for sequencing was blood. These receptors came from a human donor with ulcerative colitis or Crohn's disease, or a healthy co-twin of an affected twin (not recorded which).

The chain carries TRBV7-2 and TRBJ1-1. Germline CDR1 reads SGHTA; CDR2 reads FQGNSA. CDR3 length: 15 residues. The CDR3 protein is CASSLEGSMNTEAFF.

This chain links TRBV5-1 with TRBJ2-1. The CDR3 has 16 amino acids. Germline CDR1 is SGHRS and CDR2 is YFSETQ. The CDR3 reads CASSLGSQFSTNEQFF.

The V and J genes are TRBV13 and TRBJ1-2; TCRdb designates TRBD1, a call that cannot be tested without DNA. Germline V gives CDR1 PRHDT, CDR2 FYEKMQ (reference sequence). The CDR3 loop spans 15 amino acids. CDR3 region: CASSLSAQGSYGYTF.

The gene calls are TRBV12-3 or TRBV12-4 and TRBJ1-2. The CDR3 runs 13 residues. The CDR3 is CASTLDRRYGYTF.

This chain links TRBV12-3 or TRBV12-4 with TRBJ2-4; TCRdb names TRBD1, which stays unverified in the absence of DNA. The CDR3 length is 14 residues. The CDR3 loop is CAPTWVPAKNIQYF.

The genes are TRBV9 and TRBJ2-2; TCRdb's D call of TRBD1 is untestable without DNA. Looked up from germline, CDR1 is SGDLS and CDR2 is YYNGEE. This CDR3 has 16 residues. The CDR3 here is CASSVRTGTNTGELFF. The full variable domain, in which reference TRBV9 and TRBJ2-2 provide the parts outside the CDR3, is DSGVTQTPKHLITATGQRVTLRCSPRSGDLSVYWYQQSLDQGLQFLIQYYNGEERAKGNILERFSAQQFPDLHSELNLSSLELGDSALYFCASSVRTGTNTGELFFGEGSRLTVL.

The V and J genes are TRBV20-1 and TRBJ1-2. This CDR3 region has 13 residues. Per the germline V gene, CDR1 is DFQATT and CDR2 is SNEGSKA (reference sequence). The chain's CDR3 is CSARDSGVLGYTF.

The CDR3 spells CASSSQLWRANVLTF. The rearrangement joins TRBV5-1 to TRBJ2-6. Looked up from germline, CDR1 is SGHRS and CDR2 is YFSETQ. CDR3 length: 15 amino acids. The full variable domain, in which reference TRBV5-1 and TRBJ2-6 provide the parts outside the CDR3, is KAGVTQTPRYLIKTRGQQVTLSCSPISGHRSVSWYQQTPGQGLQFLFEYFSETQRNKGNFPGRFSGRQFSNSRSEMNVSTLELGDSALYLCASSSQLWRANVLTFGAGSRLTVL.

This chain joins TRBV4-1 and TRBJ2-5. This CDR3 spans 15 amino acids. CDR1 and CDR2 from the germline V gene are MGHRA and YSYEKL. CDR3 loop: CASSQEGRTQETQYF.

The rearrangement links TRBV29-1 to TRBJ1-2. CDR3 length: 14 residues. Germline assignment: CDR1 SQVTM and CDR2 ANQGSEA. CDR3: CSAAAEVESYGYTF. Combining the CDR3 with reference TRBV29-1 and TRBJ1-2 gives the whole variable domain SAVISQKPSRDICQRGTSLTIQCQVDSQVTMMFWYRQQPGQSLTLIATANQGSEATYESGFVIDKFPISRPNLTFSTLTVSNMSPEDSSIYLCSAAAEVESYGYTFGSGTRLTVV.

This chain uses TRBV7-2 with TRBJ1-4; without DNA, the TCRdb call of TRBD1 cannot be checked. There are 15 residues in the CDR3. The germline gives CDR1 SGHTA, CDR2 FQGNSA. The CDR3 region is CASSPPGRGGEKLFF. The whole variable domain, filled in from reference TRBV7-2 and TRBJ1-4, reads GAGVSQSPSNKVTEKGKDVELRCDPISGHTALYWYRQSLGQGLEFLIYFQGNSAPDKSGLPSDRFSAERTGGSVSTLTIQRTQQEDSAVYLCASSPPGRGGEKLFFGSGTQLSVL.

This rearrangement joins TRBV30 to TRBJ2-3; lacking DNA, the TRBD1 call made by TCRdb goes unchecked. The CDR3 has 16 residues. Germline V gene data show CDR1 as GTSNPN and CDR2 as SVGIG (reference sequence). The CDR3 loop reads CAWSAQGQWVPDTQYF.

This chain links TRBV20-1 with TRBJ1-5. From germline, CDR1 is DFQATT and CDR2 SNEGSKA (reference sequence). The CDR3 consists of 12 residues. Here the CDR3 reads CSAVQGHKPQHF.

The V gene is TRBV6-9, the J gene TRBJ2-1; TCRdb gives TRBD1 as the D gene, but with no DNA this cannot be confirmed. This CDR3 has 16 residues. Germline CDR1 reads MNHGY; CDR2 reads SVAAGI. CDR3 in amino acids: CASSYSPGQGTNEQFF.

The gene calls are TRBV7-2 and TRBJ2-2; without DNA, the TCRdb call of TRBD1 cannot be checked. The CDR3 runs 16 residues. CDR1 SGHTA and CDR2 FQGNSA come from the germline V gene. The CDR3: CASSPRQGRMTGELFF.

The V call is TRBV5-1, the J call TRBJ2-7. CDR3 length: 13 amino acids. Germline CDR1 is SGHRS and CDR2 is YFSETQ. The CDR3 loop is CASSLVQDYEQYF.

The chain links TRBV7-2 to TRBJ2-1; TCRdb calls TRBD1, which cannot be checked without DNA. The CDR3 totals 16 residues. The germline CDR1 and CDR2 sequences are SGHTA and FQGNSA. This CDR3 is CASSFRTGSSYNEQFF.

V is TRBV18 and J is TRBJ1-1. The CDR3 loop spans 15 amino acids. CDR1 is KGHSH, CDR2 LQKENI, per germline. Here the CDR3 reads CASSPRGNMNTEAFF.

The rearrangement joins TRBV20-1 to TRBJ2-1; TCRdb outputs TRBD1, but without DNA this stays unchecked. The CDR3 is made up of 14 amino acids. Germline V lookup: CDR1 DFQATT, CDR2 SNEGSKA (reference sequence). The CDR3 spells CSATHRGGYNEQFF.

This CDR3 is CASSYLGGQTEAFF. The chain combines TRBV6-5 with TRBJ1-1; TCRdb proposes TRBD1, but this gene call is untestable without DNA. The CDR3 loop spans 14 amino acids. The V gene's germline CDR1 is MNHEY and CDR2 SVGAGI.

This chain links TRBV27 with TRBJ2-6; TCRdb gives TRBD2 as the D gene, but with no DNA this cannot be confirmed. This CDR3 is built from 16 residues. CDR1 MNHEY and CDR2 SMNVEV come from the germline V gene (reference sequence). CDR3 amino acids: CASSYSLAAGANVLTF.